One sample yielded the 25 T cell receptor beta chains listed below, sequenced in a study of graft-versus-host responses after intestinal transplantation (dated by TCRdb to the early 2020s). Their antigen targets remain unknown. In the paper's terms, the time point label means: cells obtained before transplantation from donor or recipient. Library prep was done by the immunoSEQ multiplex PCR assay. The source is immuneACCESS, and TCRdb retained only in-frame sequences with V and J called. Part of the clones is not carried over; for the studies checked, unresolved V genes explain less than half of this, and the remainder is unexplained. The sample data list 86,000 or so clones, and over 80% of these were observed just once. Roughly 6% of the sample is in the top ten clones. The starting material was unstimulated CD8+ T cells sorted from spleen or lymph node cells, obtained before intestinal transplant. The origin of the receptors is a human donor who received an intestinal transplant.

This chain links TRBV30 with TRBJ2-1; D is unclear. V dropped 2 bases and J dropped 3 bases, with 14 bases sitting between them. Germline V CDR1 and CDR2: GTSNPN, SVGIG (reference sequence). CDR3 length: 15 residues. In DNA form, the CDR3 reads TGTGCCTGGAGTTTTCTAGGTTCGGTCTACAATGAGCAGTTCTTC. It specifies CAWSFLGSVYNEQFF.

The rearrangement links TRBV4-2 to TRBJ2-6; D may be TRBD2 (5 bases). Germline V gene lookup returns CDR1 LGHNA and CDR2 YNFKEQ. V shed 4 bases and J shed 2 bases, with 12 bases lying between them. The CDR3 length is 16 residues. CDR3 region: CASSPSTGTGANVLTF. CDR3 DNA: TGTGCCAGCAGCCCATCCACGGGAACTGGGGCCAACGTCCTGACTTTC.

Here the CDR3 reads CASSSPPDTQYF. CDR3 DNA sequence: TGCGCCAGCAGCTCCCCCCCAGATACGCAGTATTTT. J is TRBJ2-3 and V is TRBV5-1, with no clear D. V was cut by 3 bases and J by 4 bases, with 6 bases left in between. This CDR3 region has 12 residues. Germline V gene data show CDR1 as SGHRS and CDR2 as YFSETQ. Together with reference TRBV5-1 and TRBJ2-3, the CDR3 gives the full variable domain: KAGVTQTPRYLIKTRGQQVTLSCSPISGHRSVSWYQQTPGQGLQFLFEYFSETQRNKGNFPGRFSGRQFSNSRSEMNVSTLELGDSALYLCASSSPPDTQYFGPGTRLTVL.

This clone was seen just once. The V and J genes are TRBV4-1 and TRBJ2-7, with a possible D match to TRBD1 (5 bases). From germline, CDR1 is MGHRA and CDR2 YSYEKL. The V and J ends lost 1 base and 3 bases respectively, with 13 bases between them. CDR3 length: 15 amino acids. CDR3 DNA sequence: TGCGCCAGCAGCCAAGTATCAGGGATTGGCTACGAGCAGTACTTC. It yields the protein CASSQVSGIGYEQYF.

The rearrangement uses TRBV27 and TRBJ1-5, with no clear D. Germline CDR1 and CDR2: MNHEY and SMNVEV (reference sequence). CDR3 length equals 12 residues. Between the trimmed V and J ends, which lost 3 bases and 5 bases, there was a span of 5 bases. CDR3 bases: TGTGCCAGCAGTTTCTCCGATCAGCCCCAGCATTTT. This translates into CASSFSDQPQHF.

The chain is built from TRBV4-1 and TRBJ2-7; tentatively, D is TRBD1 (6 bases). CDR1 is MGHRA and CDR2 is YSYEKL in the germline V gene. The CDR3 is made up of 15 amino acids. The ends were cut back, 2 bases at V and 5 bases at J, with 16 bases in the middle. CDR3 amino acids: CASSQYFTGSNEQYF. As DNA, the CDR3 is TGCGCCAGCAGCCAATACTTTACAGGGTCGAACGAGCAGTACTTC.

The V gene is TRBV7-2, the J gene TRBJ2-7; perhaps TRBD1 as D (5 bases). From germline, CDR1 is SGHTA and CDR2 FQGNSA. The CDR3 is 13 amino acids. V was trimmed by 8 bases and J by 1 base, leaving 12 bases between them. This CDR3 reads CASSLDKSYEQYF. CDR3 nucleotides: TGTGCCAGCTCCTTGGACAAGTCCTACGAGCAGTACTTC.

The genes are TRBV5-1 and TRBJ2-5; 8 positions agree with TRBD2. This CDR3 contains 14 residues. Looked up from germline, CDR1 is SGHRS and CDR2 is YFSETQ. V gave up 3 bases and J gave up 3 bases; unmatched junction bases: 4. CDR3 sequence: CASSSRSGEETQYF. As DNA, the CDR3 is TGCGCCAGCAGCTCTCGTAGCGGGGAAGAGACCCAGTACTTC. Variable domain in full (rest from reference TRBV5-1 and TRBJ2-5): KAGVTQTPRYLIKTRGQQVTLSCSPISGHRSVSWYQQTPGQGLQFLFEYFSETQRNKGNFPGRFSGRQFSNSRSEMNVSTLELGDSALYLCASSSRSGEETQYFGPGTRLLVL.

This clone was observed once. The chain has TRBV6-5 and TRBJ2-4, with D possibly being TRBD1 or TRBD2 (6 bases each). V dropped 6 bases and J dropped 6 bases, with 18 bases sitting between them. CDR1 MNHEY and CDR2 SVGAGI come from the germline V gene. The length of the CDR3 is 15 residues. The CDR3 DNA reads TGTGCCAGCAGCACCAGGGAGGTAGGGGGAAACATTCAGTACTTC. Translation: CASSTREVGGNIQYF.

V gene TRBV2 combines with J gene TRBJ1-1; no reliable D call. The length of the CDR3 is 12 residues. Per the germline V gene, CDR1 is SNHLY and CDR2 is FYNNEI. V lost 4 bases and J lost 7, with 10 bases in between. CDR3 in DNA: TGTGCCAGCAGTGGGAGATTCGATGAAGCTTTCTTT. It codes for CASSGRFDEAFF.

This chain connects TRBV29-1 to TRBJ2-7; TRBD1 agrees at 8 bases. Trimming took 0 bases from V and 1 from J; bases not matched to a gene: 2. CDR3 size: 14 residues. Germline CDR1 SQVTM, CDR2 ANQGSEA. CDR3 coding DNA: TGCAGCGTTGAAGAAACAGGGGGTTCCTACGAGCAGTACTTC. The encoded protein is CSVEETGGSYEQYF.

Written as DNA, the CDR3 is TGTGCCAGCAGCATTCCCGATACGCAGTATTTT. Amino acid sequence: CASSIPDTQYF. The rearrangement uses TRBV2 and TRBJ2-3; D is ambiguous. The germline V and J ends were trimmed by 6 bases and 6 bases, with 7 bases remaining between them. CDR1 and CDR2 from the germline V gene are SNHLY and FYNNEI. The length of the CDR3 is 11 residues.

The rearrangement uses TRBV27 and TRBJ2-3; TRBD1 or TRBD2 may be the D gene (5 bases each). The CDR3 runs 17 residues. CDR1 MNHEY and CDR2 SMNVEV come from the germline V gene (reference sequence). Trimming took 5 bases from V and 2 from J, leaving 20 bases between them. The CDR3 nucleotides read TGTGCCAGCAGTCAACTAAAAGGGACCCCATCCACAGATACGCAGTATTTT. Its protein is CASSQLKGTPSTDTQYF.

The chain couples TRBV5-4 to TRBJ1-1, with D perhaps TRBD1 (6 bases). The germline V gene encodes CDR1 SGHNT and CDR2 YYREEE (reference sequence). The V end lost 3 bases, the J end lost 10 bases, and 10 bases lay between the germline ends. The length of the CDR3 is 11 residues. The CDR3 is CASSSGVVAFF. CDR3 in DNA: TGTGCCAGCAGCTCAGGGGTTGTAGCTTTCTTT.

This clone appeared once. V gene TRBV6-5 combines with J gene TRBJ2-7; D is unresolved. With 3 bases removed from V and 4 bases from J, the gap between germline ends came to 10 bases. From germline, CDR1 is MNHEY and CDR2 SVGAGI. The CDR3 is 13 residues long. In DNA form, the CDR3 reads TGTGCCAGCAGTTATTTGGGAAGGTACGAGCAGTACTTC. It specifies CASSYLGRYEQYF.

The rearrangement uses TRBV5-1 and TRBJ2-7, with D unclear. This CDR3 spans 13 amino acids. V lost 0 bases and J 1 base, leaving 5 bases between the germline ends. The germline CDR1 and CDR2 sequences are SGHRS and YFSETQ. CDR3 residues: CASSLELSYEQYF. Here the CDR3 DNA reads TGCGCCAGCAGCTTGGAATTATCCTACGAGCAGTACTTC.

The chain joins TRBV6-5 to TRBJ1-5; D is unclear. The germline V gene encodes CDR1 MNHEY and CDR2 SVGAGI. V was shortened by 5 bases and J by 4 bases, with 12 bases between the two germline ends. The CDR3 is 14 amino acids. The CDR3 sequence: CASSPISPNQPQHF. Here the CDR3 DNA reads TGTGCCAGCAGTCCGATTAGTCCGAATCAGCCCCAGCATTTT.

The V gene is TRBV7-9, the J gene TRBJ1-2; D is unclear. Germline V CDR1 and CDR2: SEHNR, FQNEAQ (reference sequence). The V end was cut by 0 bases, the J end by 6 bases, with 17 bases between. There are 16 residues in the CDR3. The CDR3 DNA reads TGTGCCAGCAGCTTAGCAGCAACGGGAGCGAGTCATGGCTACACCTTC. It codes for CASSLAATGASHGYTF.

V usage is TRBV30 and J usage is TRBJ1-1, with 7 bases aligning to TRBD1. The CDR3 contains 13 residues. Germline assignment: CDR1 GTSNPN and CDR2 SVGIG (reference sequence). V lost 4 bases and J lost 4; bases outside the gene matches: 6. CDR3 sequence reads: CAWNLGGGTEAFF. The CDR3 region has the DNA TGTGCCTGGAATCTAGGGGGCGGCACTGAAGCTTTCTTT.

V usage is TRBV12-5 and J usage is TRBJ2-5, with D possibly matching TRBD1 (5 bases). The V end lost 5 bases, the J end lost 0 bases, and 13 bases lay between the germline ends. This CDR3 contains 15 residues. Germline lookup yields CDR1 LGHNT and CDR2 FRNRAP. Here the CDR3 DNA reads TGTGCTAGTGGTCCTGGACACCTCAACCAAGAGACCCAGTACTTC. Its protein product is CASGPGHLNQETQYF.

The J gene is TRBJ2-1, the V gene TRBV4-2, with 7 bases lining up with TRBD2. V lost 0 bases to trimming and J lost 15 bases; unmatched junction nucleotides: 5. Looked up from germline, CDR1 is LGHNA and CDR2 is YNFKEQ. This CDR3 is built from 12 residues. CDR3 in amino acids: CASSQDQRGSFF. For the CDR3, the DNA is TGTGCCAGCAGCCAAGACCAGCGGGGCTCGTTCTTC.

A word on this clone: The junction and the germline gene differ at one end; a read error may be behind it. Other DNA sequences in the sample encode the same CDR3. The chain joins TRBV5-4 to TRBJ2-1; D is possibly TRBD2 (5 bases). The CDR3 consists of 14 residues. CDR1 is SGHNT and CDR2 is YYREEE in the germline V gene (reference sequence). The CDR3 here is CASSSSWEHNEQFF. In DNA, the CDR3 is TGCGCCAGCAGCTCCTCCTGGGAGCACAATGAGCAGTTCTTC.

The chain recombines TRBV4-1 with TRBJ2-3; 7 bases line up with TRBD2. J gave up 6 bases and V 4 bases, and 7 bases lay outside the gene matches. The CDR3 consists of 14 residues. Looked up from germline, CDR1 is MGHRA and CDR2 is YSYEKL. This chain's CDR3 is CASSPRERMDTQYF. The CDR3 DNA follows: TGCGCCAGCAGCCCGCGGGAGAGAATGGATACGCAGTATTTT.

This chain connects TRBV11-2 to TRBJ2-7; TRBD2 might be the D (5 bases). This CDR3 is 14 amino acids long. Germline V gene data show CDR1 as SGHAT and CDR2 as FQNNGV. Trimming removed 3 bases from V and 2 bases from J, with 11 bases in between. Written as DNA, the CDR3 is TGTGCCAGCAGCTTCGGCAGCGGCACCTACGAGCAGTACTTC. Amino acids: CASSFGSGTYEQYF.

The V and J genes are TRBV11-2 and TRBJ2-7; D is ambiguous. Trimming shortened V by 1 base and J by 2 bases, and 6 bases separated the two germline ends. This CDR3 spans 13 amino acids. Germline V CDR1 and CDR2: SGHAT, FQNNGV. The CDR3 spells CASSLAPAYEQYF. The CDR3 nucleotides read TGTGCCAGCAGCTTAGCCCCTGCCTACGAGCAGTACTTC.